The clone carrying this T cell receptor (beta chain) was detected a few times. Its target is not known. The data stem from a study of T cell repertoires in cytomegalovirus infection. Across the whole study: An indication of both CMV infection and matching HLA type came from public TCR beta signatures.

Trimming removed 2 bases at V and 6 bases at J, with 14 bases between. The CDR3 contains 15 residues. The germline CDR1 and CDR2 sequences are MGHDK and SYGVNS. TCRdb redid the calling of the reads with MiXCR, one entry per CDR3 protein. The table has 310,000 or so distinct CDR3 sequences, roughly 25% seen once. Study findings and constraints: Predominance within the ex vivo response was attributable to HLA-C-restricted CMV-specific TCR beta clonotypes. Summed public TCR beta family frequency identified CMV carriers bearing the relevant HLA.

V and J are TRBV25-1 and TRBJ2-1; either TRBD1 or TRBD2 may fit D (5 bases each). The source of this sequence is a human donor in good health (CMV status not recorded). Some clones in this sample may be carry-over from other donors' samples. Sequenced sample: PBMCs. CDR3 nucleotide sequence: TGTGCCAGCAGTGAAGGGGGTCCGCAAACCAATGAGCAGTTCTTC. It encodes CASSEGGPQTNEQFF. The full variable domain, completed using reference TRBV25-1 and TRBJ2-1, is EADIYQTPRYLVIGTGKKITLECSQTMGHDKMYWYQQDPGMELHLIHYSYGVNSTEKGDLSSESTVSRIRTEHFPLTLESARPSHTSQYLCASSEGGPQTNEQFFGPGTRLTVL.